These T cell receptor beta chains were read from a single sample in a study of blood T cells in healthy people across ages. TCRdb processed the 5' RACE reads anew with MiXCR; each CDR3 protein has one entry. The sample contains some 1.4 million distinct CDR3 sequences, about 43% of which appear only once. Sequenced material: blood. The receptors here all came from a woman between 18 and 29 years old in good health. CDR3s include the opening cysteine and the closing phenylalanine or tryptophan. Not every row has a clone size; where given, it reads once, few, many or a size class.

size,J,V,CDR3
.,TRBJ2-1,TRBV20-1,CSARGLDRDRGLSVREQFF
few,TRBJ2-7,TRBV4-2,CASSQESARTSIPREQYF
.,TRBJ2-3,TRBV2,CASSEGSRGSRTDTQYF
once,TRBJ2-7,TRBV6-6,CASSGTSPIPYQF
.,TRBJ2-1,TRBV5-1,CASSQQPGNEQFF
few,TRBJ2-3,TRBV20-1,CSAAREGRTDTQYF
few,TRBJ1-2,TRBV6-5,CASSWGRGGGGVYGYTF
.,TRBJ1-6,TRBV6-6,CASSSTGGEGSPLHF
.,.,TRBV20-1,CSAQGGSAETQYF
.,TRBJ2-1,TRBV25-1,CASSEGNAVRFHGDEQFF
once,TRBJ2-1,TRBV6-1,CACLRGAPENEQFF
once,TRBJ2-2,TRBV12-3/TRBV12-4,CASSYKSNTGELFF
.,TRBJ1-1,TRBV29-1,CSVESGNLPPVAFF
.,TRBJ2-5,TRBV3-1,CASSHRVNEQYF
few,TRBJ2-5,TRBV29-1,CSVPGQGQETQYF
few,TRBJ1-5,TRBV5-6,CASSLQGRDQPQHF
.,TRBJ2-3,TRBV7-2,CASSLGGGPISTDTQYF
few,TRBJ2-7,TRBV20-1,CSAEDRGVSEQYF
few,TRBJ2-5,TRBV4-1,CASRSRTSGGEMYQETQYF
few,TRBJ1-2,TRBV6-5,CASRGTDDPSNYGYTF
.,TRBJ2-1,TRBV9,CASSPREASGRKDNEQFF
.,TRBJ2-1,TRBV20-1,CSAREWGNEQFF